The source of this T cell receptor (beta chain) is a study of OX40 agonist ivuxolimab in advanced cancers. Turning to the study itself: Ivuxolimab, an agonist antibody against OX40 (CD134), was given to patients.

Germline V gene lookup returns CDR1 LNHNV and CDR2 YYDKDF (reference sequence). The germline V and J ends were trimmed by 4 bases and 2 bases, with 12 bases remaining between them. The CDR3 has 14 residues. Clones were read by immunoSEQ multiplex PCR, and TCRdb kept only the in-frame ones, dropping some. The sample includes 95,000 or so clones, over 75% of them seen just once. For this clone: Its antigen remains unidentified.

Study findings and constraints: Some nonresponders additionally presented with little normalized T-cell clonal expansion. Low clonal expansion, among the lowest seen, marked partial responders at 0.1-3.0 mg/kg. Circulating CD4+ and CD8+ T cells showed clonal expansion by week 6 at 0.1 to 3.0 mg/kg.

This chain connects TRBV15 to TRBJ2-7; D might be TRBD1 (6 bases). The specimen was CD4+ or CD8+ T cells sorted from blood, collected in a trial of the OX40 agonist ivuxolimab. This TCR was recovered from an adult with an advanced solid tumor such as melanoma, head and neck, liver or kidney cancer. In DNA form, the CDR3 reads TGTGCCACCAGCACACGGGACAAAGCCTACGAGCAGTACTTC. As protein: CATSTRDKAYEQYF.